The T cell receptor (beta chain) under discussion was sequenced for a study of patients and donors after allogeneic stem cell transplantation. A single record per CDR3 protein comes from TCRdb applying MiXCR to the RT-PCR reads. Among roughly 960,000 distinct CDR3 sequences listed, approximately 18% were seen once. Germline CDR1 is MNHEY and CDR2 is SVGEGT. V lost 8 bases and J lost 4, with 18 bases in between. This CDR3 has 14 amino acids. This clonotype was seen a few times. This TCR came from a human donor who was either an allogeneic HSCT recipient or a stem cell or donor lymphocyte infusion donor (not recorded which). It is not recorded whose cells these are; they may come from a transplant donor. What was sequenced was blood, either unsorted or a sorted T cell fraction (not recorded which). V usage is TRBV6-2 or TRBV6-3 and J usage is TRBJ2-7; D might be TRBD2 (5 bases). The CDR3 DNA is TGTGCCAGCGAACATCCGCTTACGGGATACGAGCAGTACTTC. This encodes CASEHPLTGYEQYF.